One and the same sample provided the 28 T cell receptor beta chains below, sequenced in a study of tumor and adjacent non-tumor tissue in lung cancer. A modified ARM-PCR protocol with three rounds of nested PCR amplified TCRbeta. TCRdb analysed the multiplex PCR reads with MiXCR anew, one entry per CDR3 protein. The data show about 100,000 distinct CDR3 sequences, with 60% to 80% seen just once and about 19% held by the top ten. The template was RNA from unsorted bulk tissue. Distant lung tissue was collected more than 3 cm away from the tumor edge. Source material: distant non-tumor lung tissue. The receptors derive from a man aged 25 to 40 with non-small cell lung cancer.

V and J are TRBV11-1 and TRBJ1-6; the D is unclear. The CDR3 is 16 amino acids. Germline assignment: CDR1 SGHAT and CDR2 FQDESV (reference sequence). Trimming removed 5 bases from V and 8 bases from J, with 19 bases in between. The CDR3 protein is CASSLTWEERHSPLHF. In nucleotides, the CDR3 is TGTGCCAGCAGCCTTACCTGGGAGGAGAGGCATTCACCCCTCCACTTT.

In the case of this clonotype: A junction boundary mismatches the germline segment, possibly from a read error. V is TRBV29-1 and J is TRBJ2-5; weak D call: TRBD1 (6 bases). CDR1 is SQVTM, CDR2 ANQGSEA, per germline. The CDR3 runs to 12 residues. This chain's CDR3 is CSVVNRVETQYF. The CDR3 bases are TGCAGTGTTGTGAACAGGGTGGAGACCCAGTACTTC.

This clonotype was seen repeatedly, ten times or more. The CDR3 DNA reads as TGTGCCAGCAGGAACTTCGTGACAGCGTACCAAGAGACCCAGTACTTC. Translating it yields CASRNFVTAYQETQYF. The J gene is TRBJ2-5, the V gene TRBV6-1, with D perhaps matching TRBD1 (5 bases). Trimming cost V 6 bases and J 0 bases, with 17 bases left between them. Germline V CDR1 and CDR2: MNHNS, SASEGT. The CDR3 loop spans 16 amino acids.

Comment on this clonotype: One base away lies a much larger clone, so this may be a sequencing read error. The chain recombines TRBV20-1 with TRBJ1-4; TRBD1 matches 7 bases. Trimming removed 4 bases from V and 8 bases from J; junction bases left unmatched: 10. CDR3 length equals 14 residues. Germline values: CDR1 DFQATT, CDR2 SNEGSKA (reference sequence). The CDR3, as DNA: TGCAGTGCTATAGATAGGAGGGGGCAGGAAAAACTGTTTTTT. This sequence encodes CSAIDRRGQEKLFF.

About this clonotype itself: Germline is not matched at one junction end, which may reflect a read error. CDR3 sequence: CASSLTMNEHFF. In DNA, the CDR3 is TGTGCAAGCAGCCTGACTATGAATGAGCATTTCTTC. The chain is built from TRBV6-2 or TRBV6-3 and TRBJ2-1, with D possibly matching TRBD2 (5 bases). CDR1 and CDR2 from the germline V gene are MNHEY and SVGEGT. The CDR3 spans 12 residues.

Notes on this clonotype: A junction end diverges from the germline sequence, so it may reflect a read error. The CDR3 spells CASISGLAGVLYQEAQYF. DNA for the CDR3: TGTGCCAGCATCTCGGGACTAGCGGGGGTTCTCTACCAAGAGGCCCAGTACTTC. V is TRBV5-6 and J is TRBJ2-5; 14 bases agree with TRBD2. This CDR3 has 18 amino acids. Per germline, CDR1 SGHDT and CDR2 YYEEEE.

Remarks on this clonotype: Germline and junction disagree at one end, which may indicate a read error. J is TRBJ1-2 and V is TRBV29-1, with TRBD1 as a possible D gene (5 bases). CDR1 is SQVTM, CDR2 ANQGSEA, per germline. The CDR3 consists of 13 residues. Here the CDR3 reads CSAEGSTGDGHTF. CDR3 coding DNA: TGCAGCGCTGAAGGGTCCACGGGGGATGGCCACACCTTC.

This chain links TRBV11-3 with TRBJ2-7; 7 positions agree with TRBD1. From germline, CDR1 is SGHNT and CDR2 YENEEA. V lost 9 bases and J lost 3; bases outside the gene matches: 8. The CDR3 extends over 13 amino acids. DNA of the CDR3: TGTGCCAGAAGGGACAGCCTATTCTACGAGCAGTACTTC. It yields the protein CARRDSLFYEQYF.

With regard to this clonotype: At one boundary the junction diverges from the germline segment, which might be a read error. CDR3 loop: CTSSLMTPSTDTQYF. As DNA, the CDR3 is TGCACCAGCAGCTTGATGACGCCTAGCACAGATACGCAGTATTTT. The V gene is TRBV5-1, the J gene TRBJ2-3, with D unclear. Germline loops: CDR1 SGHRS, CDR2 YFSETQ. The CDR3 sequence is 15 residues long.

This clonotype came up once. The CDR3 ends on some other residue instead of the conserved phenylalanine or tryptophan, so this is likely a read error. J is TRBJ1-5 and V is TRBV20-1; no definite D call. CDR1 is DFQATT, CDR2 SNEGSKA, per germline (reference sequence). V lost 6 bases to trimming and J lost 1 base, with 16 bases between them. This CDR3 is 15 amino acids long. CDR3 bases: TGCAGTGCCGCCTCAAGACACTCCAGCAATCAGCCCCAGCATTCT. Amino acids: CSAASRHSSNQPQHS.

Details on this clonotype: At one end the junction does not follow the germline gene, possibly because of a read error. The chain combines TRBV5-6 with TRBJ1-4, with D perhaps matching TRBD1 (5 bases). The CDR3 sequence is 14 residues long. Germline CDR1 and CDR2: SGHDT and YYEEEE. The CDR3 nucleotides read TGTGCCAGCAGCTCCACGGGGCGGGGGGAAGAACTATTTTTT. Translating gives CASSSTGRGEELFF.

As concerns this clonotype: Germline is not matched at one junction end, which may reflect a read error. The rearrangement joins TRBV11-3 to TRBJ2-1; either TRBD1 or TRBD2 may supply D (5 bases each). The CDR3 is made up of 16 amino acids. Germline values: CDR1 SGHNT, CDR2 YENEEA. The CDR3: CTSSPPSRRRGKEQFF. CDR3 DNA: TGTACCAGCAGCCCCCCTAGTCGGCGCCGGGGCAAGGAGCAGTTCTTC.

The chain employs TRBV13 and TRBJ2-3; D unresolved. Per the germline V gene, CDR1 is PRHDT and CDR2 is FYEKMQ (reference sequence). The CDR3 runs to 13 residues. The CDR3 coding sequence is TGTACCGGCAGCTTGGGTGGGGCAGATACGCAGTATTTT. It translates to CTGSLGGADTQYF.

Of note for this clonotype: Its ends do not fully match the called genes, so a read error is possible. The chain carries TRBV20-1 and TRBJ2-5; D call uncertain. The CDR3 is 14 amino acids. Germline-derived CDR1 and CDR2 are DFQATT and SNEGSKA (reference sequence). Written as DNA, the CDR3 is TGCAGTGCTCCGATGGGTCGTCTCCTAGAGACCCATTACTTC. Translation gives CSAPMGRLLETHYF.

This clonotype was recorded many times. The rearrangement joins TRBV20-1 to TRBJ1-1; no firm D call. V lost 0 bases and J lost 5, with 10 bases in between. The CDR3 is 13 amino acids. CDR1 is DFQATT and CDR2 is SNEGSKA in the germline V gene (reference sequence). The CDR3 bases are TGCAGTGCTAGAGATCTTACGGGTACTGAAGCTTTCTTT. It translates to CSARDLTGTEAFF.

Worth noting for this clonotype: Just one base apart from a much larger clone, this may be a read error. It is unclear where the CDR3 begins or ends on the DNA, so no DNA is shown, and the CDR3 is as TCRdb lists it. This sequence joins TRBV4-1 and TRBJ2-1; the DNA was not used to check the table's D call, TRBD1. The CDR3 is 16 residues long, counting both termini. Germline V gene sequence: CDR1 MGHRA, CDR2 YSYEKL. The CDR3 loop is CASSQVGGGANNERFF.

The chain is built from TRBV4-1 and TRBJ2-7, with 8 bases that match TRBD2. The CDR3 has 17 residues. Germline V CDR1 and CDR2: MGHRA, YSYEKL. V lost 5 bases to trimming and J lost 3 bases; unmatched junction nucleotides: 15. This chain's CDR3 is CASSSRNWREAFYEQYF. CDR3 bases: TGCGCCAGCAGCTCGCGCAATTGGCGGGAGGCCTTCTACGAGCAGTACTTC.

This clonotype is judged medium-sized. The chain recombines TRBV6-5 with TRBJ2-1; D may match TRBD1 or TRBD2 (7 bases each). This CDR3 is built from 15 residues. The V end was cut by 2 bases, the J end by 7 bases, with 15 bases between. The germline V gene encodes CDR1 MNHEY and CDR2 SVGAGI. CDR3 region: CASSYGTAGRNEQFF. The CDR3, as DNA: TGTGCCAGCAGTTACGGGACAGCGGGGAGGAATGAGCAGTTCTTC.

This clonotype was recorded a few times. The chain links TRBV7-2 to TRBJ1-6, with TRBD1 as a possible D gene (5 bases). V dropped 8 bases and J dropped 7 bases, with 15 bases sitting between them. The CDR3 is 14 residues long. Looked up from germline, CDR1 is SGHTA and CDR2 is FQGNSA. The CDR3 loop reads CASRSAGTNSPLHF. The CDR3 DNA reads as TGTGCCAGCCGGAGTGCGGGGACGAATTCACCCCTCCACTTT.

A note on this clonotype: Being one base from a much bigger clone, this may be a read error. The chain uses TRBV20-1 and TRBJ2-3; D unresolved. The V end lost 4 bases, the J end lost 5 bases, and 13 bases lay between the germline ends. The CDR3 extends over 13 amino acids. CDR1 is DFQATT, CDR2 SNEGSKA, per germline (reference sequence). CDR3 protein: CSAIFKHIDTQYF. The CDR3 DNA is TGCAGTGCTATTTTCAAGCACATAGATACGCAGTATTTT.

The CDR3 coding sequence is TGTGCCAGTATGGGCAGGGGTACTAATGAAAAACTGTTTTTT. It specifies CASMGRGTNEKLFF. V is TRBV19 and J is TRBJ1-4; D possibly corresponds to TRBD1 (6 bases). The CDR3 has 14 residues. Germline lookup yields CDR1 LNHDA and CDR2 SQIVND (reference sequence). Trimming pared 7 bases from V and 2 bases from J, leaving 11 bases between.

For this clonotype: An end of the junction differs from the germline gene, which may be a read error. The chain couples TRBV6-5 to TRBJ2-7; the D gene is possibly TRBD1 (6 bases). Germline values: CDR1 MNHEY, CDR2 SVGAGI. The CDR3 sequence is 14 residues long. CDR3 sequence (DNA): TGTACCAGCAGTTACTCTACAGGGATGTACGAGCAGTACTTC. This encodes CTSSYSTGMYEQYF.

This clonotype was counted once. This is likely a read error, given that the CDR3 carries no conserved phenylalanine or tryptophan at its end. This chain uses TRBV4-1 with TRBJ2-1, with 10 bases aligning to TRBD2. Germline V gene data show CDR1 as MGHRA and CDR2 as YSYEKL. J gave up 9 bases and V 2 bases, and 10 bases lay outside the gene matches. The CDR3 sequence is 16 residues long. In DNA, the CDR3 is TGCGCCAGCAGCCAACTAAGCGGGAGGGCCGACAGTGAGCAGTTCATC. Encoded protein: CASSQLSGRADSEQFI.

Note on this clonotype: At one of its ends the junction is not consistent with the germline gene, which may arise from a read error. The gene calls are TRBV5-6 and TRBJ1-5; TRBD1 might be the D (5 bases). This CDR3 is 14 amino acids long. The germline V gene has CDR1 SGHDT and CDR2 YYEEEE. The CDR3 here is CANSLERDDQLQHF. The CDR3 DNA reads as TGTGCCAACAGCTTGGAGAGGGACGATCAGCTCCAGCATTTT.

There are many counts of this clonotype. V is TRBV20-1 and J is TRBJ1-3; 7 bases are a match to TRBD1. There are 19 residues in the CDR3. The junction had 14 bases not matched to a gene; V was cut back by 0 bases and J by 0 bases. Germline CDR1 DFQATT, CDR2 SNEGSKA (reference sequence). The CDR3 coding sequence is TGCAGTGCTAGAGAGCCGGGACAGAGTTTCCCCTACTCTGGAAACACCATATATTTT. It codes for CSAREPGQSFPYSGNTIYF.

Turning to this clonotype: One junction end does not reproduce the germline sequence, and a read error may be involved. The chain employs TRBV12-3 or TRBV12-4 and TRBJ1-3; no clear D. CDR3 length equals 15 residues. The DNA for the CDR3 is TGTGCCAGCACTCCTAGGGTGCGCACTGGAAATACCATATATTTT. Its translation is CASTPRVRTGNTIYF.

This clonotype occurred once. The junction and the germline gene differ at one end; a read error may be behind it. As DNA, the CDR3 is TGCGCCAGCAACCTGGGATGCTCCTACGATGAGCAGTTCTTC. Protein sequence: CASNLGCSYDEQFF. This chain uses TRBV5-1 with TRBJ2-1; no clear D gene. In germline, CDR1 is SGHRS, CDR2 YFSETQ. The CDR3 is made up of 14 amino acids.

Notes on this clonotype: Here the CDR3 omits its conserved ending phenylalanine or tryptophan, so a read error is the likely source. The chain recombines TRBV4-3 with TRBJ1-4; no clear D. V lost 5 bases to trimming and J lost 8 bases, with 18 bases between them. The germline gives CDR1 LGHNA, CDR2 YSLEER. The CDR3 is 15 residues long. CDR3 amino acids: CASSAVPGWSEKLFS. As DNA, the CDR3 is TGCGCCAGCAGCGCTGTCCCCGGGTGGAGCGAAAAACTGTTTTCT.